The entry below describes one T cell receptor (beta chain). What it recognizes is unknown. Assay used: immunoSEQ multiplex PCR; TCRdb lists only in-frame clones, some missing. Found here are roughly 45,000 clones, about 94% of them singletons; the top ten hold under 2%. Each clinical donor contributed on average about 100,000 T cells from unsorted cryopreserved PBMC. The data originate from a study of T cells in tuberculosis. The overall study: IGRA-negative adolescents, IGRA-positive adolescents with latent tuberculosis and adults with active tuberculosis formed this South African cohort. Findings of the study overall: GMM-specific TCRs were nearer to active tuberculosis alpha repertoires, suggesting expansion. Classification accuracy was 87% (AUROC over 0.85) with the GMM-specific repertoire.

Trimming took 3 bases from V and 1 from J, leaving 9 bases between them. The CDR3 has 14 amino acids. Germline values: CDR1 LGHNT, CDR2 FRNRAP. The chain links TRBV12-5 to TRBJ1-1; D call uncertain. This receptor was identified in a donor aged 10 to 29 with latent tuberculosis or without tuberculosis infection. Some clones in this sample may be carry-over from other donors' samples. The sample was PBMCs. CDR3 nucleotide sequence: TGTGCTAGTGGTTTTAACAGCCGGAACACTGAAGCTTTCTTT. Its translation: CASGFNSRNTEAFF.